The entry below describes one TCR beta chain. The antigen remains undetermined. The data originate from a study of T cells in Graves' hyperthyroidism and ophthalmopathy. At the level of the study: Specimen type is peripheral blood, collected at initial diagnosis prior to any treatment. The study's findings and limits: Ophthalmopathy and stable hyperthyroidism were separated by a 13 V-J model. Most thyroid clonotypes expanded above 0.001 appeared in blood too.

The PBMCs were sourced from fresh peripheral blood (about 9.7 ml). Trimming stripped 5 bases from V and 1 base from J, with 17 bases between. Germline lookup yields CDR1 SGHTA and CDR2 FQGNSA. The length of the CDR3 is 17 residues. From RNA transcripts, TCR beta CDR3 regions were amplified. RT-PCR in the first round (using the HTBI primer set) targeted the TCR CDR3. TCRdb re-called the multiplex PCR reads through MiXCR, storing one row per CDR3 protein. The sample has around 600,000 distinct CDR3 sequences, about 14% seen once. The genes are TRBV7-2 and TRBJ2-2; D tentatively reads TRBD1 or TRBD2 (5 bases each). The sample was blood. This TCR came from a young woman with Graves' ophthalmopathy. The CDR3 DNA reads as TGTGCCAGCAGCAACTCCCCCGGGACGGTGAACACCGGGGAGCTGTTTTTT. Its translation is CASSNSPGTVNTGELFF.